Below, 13 T cell receptor beta chains from the same sample are listed, as sequenced in a study of early T cells in non-severe SARS-CoV-2 infection. Using its own MiXCR run on the 5' RACE reads, TCRdb lists one record per CDR3 protein. The sample lists about 130,000 distinct CDR3 sequences, 15% occurring once. Sequencing was carried out using whole blood. The receptors shown here come from an adult who was a healthcare worker with PCR-confirmed SARS-CoV-2 infection or an uninfected control (not recorded which).

This clonotype was seen only a few times. The V gene is TRBV5-1, the J gene TRBJ2-1; D is uncertain. In germline, CDR1 is SGHRS, CDR2 YFSETQ. V lost 0 bases and J 5 bases, leaving 9 bases between the germline ends. The CDR3 has 14 residues. Here the CDR3 DNA reads TGCGCCAGCAGCTTGGCCCCCACCAACAATGAGCAGTTCTTC. Its protein product is CASSLAPTNNEQFF.

This clonotype turned up a few times. The rearrangement uses TRBV2 and TRBJ1-4; 7 bases are a match to TRBD1. V dropped 10 bases and J dropped 7; count of bases not matched to a gene: 9. Germline V gives CDR1 SNHLY, CDR2 FYNNEI. The CDR3 is made up of 13 amino acids. CDR3 bases: TGTGCCACCACAGGGACAGAAGGTGAAAAACTGTTTTTT. Translating gives CATTGTEGEKLFF.

This clonotype was observed many times. This chain links TRBV4-1 with TRBJ2-5; D gene unclear. Germline assignment: CDR1 MGHRA and CDR2 YSYEKL. The V end lost 3 bases, the J end lost 1 base, and 18 bases lay between the germline ends. The CDR3 spans 17 residues. The CDR3 nucleotides are TGCGCCAGCAGCCACCTCCTCACGCGGTCACGCCAAGAGACCCAGTACTTC. Encoded protein: CASSHLLTRSRQETQYF.

This clonotype has ten or more counts. V and J are TRBV6-1 and TRBJ1-4; D gene ambiguous. Per the germline V gene, CDR1 is MNHNS and CDR2 is SASEGT. The CDR3 has 14 residues. V was shortened by 5 bases and J by 7 bases, with 14 bases between the two germline ends. DNA of the CDR3: TGTGCCAGCAGTCGGAGGGAGTTTATTGAAAAACTGTTTTTT. It encodes CASSRREFIEKLFF.

This chain links TRBV4-2 with TRBJ2-5; 15 nucleotides align to TRBD2. The length of the CDR3 is 18 residues. Germline CDR1 LGHNA, CDR2 YNFKEQ. Trimming cost V 0 bases and J 5 bases; bases outside gene matches: 7. This CDR3 reads CASSQDPGLAGGGETQYF. The CDR3 region has the DNA TGTGCCAGCAGCCAAGATCCGGGACTAGCGGGGGGAGGCGAGACCCAGTACTTC.

The J gene is TRBJ2-3, the V gene TRBV5-6; 9 bases map to TRBD1. The germline gives CDR1 SGHDT, CDR2 YYEEEE. This CDR3 is built from 17 residues. V was clipped by 3 bases and J by 7 bases; unmatched bases: 15. Written as DNA, the CDR3 is TGTGCCAGCAGCTCCCCGACAGGGGGGAGGTTGAAGAATACGCAGTATTTT. Its translation is CASSSPTGGRLKNTQYF.

This clonotype was counted a few times. The chain has TRBV11-2 and TRBJ1-1, with D perhaps TRBD1 (5 bases). V lost 6 bases and J lost 7, with 15 bases in between. The CDR3 extends over 13 amino acids. CDR1 SGHAT and CDR2 FQNNGV come from the germline V gene. DNA of the CDR3: TGTGCCAGCAGTTACACACGGGACGGTGAAGCTTTCTTT. Its protein is CASSYTRDGEAFF.

This sequence joins TRBV27 and TRBJ1-2; 10 nucleotides align to TRBD1. With 2 bases clipped from V and 8 bases from J, the junction kept 14 bases outside the gene matches. The CDR3 runs to 17 residues. CDR1 is MNHEY and CDR2 is SMNVEV in the germline V gene (reference sequence). CDR3 bases: TGTGCCAGCAGTTTACAATGGGACAGGGGAGGAACGGAAGGCTACACCTTC. Translating gives CASSLQWDRGGTEGYTF.

This clonotype was detected a few times. The genes are TRBV29-1 and TRBJ1-3; TRBD1 might be the D (6 bases). The length of the CDR3 is 14 residues. The ends were cut back, 6 bases at V and 0 bases at J, with 12 bases in the middle. Germline assignment: CDR1 SQVTM and CDR2 ANQGSEA. The DNA of the CDR3 is TGCAGCGTCTCAAAGGACAGCTCTGGAAACACCATATATTTT. Translating it yields CSVSKDSSGNTIYF.

The chain recombines TRBV4-1 with TRBJ1-1, with unresolved D. With 1 base removed from V and 7 bases from J, the gap between germline ends came to 10 bases. In germline, CDR1 is MGHRA, CDR2 YSYEKL. The CDR3 contains 13 residues. This chain's CDR3 is CASSQASRHEAFF. CDR3 in DNA: TGCGCCAGCAGCCAAGCTAGTAGACATGAAGCTTTCTTT.

V usage is TRBV12-3 or TRBV12-4 and J usage is TRBJ2-4; D call uncertain. The CDR3 length is 13 residues. Between the trimmed V and J ends, which lost 3 bases and 12 bases, there was a span of 15 bases. CDR3 sequence: CASSFSRRLSQYF. For the CDR3, the DNA is TGTGCCAGCAGTTTCTCCAGACGGCTTTCTCAGTACTTC.

The chain combines TRBV7-9 with TRBJ2-3, with TRBD2 identical over 8 bases. CDR1 and CDR2 from the germline V gene are SEHNR and FQNEAQ (reference sequence). The CDR3 extends over 17 amino acids. With 5 bases clipped from V and 8 bases from J, the junction kept 18 bases outside the gene matches. CDR3: CASSPRASGPNWGTQYF. The CDR3 DNA reads TGTGCCAGCAGCCCTAGGGCTAGCGGGCCTAATTGGGGTACGCAGTATTTT. Variable domain in full (rest from reference TRBV7-9 and TRBJ2-3): DTGVSQNPRHKITKRGQNVTFRCDPISEHNRLYWYRQTLGQGPEFLTYFQNEAQLEKSRLLSDRFSAERPKGSFSTLEIQRTEQGDSAMYLCASSPRASGPNWGTQYFGPGTRLTVL.

The chain combines TRBV9 with TRBJ2-5; D remains unclear. Trimming cost V 0 bases and J 4 bases, with 13 bases left between them. The germline gives CDR1 SGDLS, CDR2 YYNGEE. The length of the CDR3 is 15 residues. As DNA, the CDR3 is TGTGCCAGCAGCGTAGCTGGGTCAGAAGGAGAGACCCAGTACTTC. It encodes CASSVAGSEGETQYF.